This TCR beta chain was retrieved from a study of identifying expanded T cells in peripheral blood. General study results and limits: Variance in clone template counts between approximately two-week samples significantly increased with total template count across all healthy donors. Differentially abundant clones: roughly 1.2 between replicates, just under 17 at two to three weeks, over 18 at four.

Healthy donors had no documented immune events, such as infections, while sampled. TCRdb keeps only in-frame clones here, not all; method: immunoSEQ multiplex PCR. The sample has 95,000 to 150,000 clones, 84% seen once. About this clone itself: The antigen is unknown.

Germline lookup yields CDR1 MNHNS and CDR2 SASEGT. The CDR3 sequence is 14 residues long. V lost 9 bases and J 3 bases, leaving 18 bases between the germline ends. The material sequenced was blood. This TCR was recovered from a person aged 18 to 70 in good health. The chain has TRBV6-1 and TRBJ2-7; weak D call: TRBD1 (6 bases). Here the CDR3 DNA reads TGTGCCAGTAGGCCGCTGACAGGTAACTACGAGCAGTACTTC. Protein sequence: CASRPLTGNYEQYF.